These T cell receptor beta chains were read from a single sample in a study of blood T cell repertoires in COVID-19. Clones were sequenced by immunoSEQ multiplex PCR, and TCRdb holds only the in-frame ones, with some missing. The sample carries about 58,000 clones, roughly 86% recorded once. Sequencing was done on a sample of peripheral blood. These receptors were obtained from a woman between 45 and 65 years old with active or convalescent COVID-19. Each CDR3 is given with its conserved first and last residue. The D gene is left open where the match is weak. The listing skips clone size in some rows; elsewhere it reads once, few, many or a size class.

j_gene,len,abundance,d_gene,v_gene,CDR3nt,CDR3aa
TRBJ1-4,14,NA,NA,TRBV5-1,TGCGCCAGCAGCTTGGGGGCCCGTAATGAAAAACTGTTTTTT,CASSLGARNEKLFF
TRBJ1-3,13,NA,TRBD1,TRBV29-1,TGCAGCGTAGGGACAGGGTCTGGAAACACCATATATTTT,CSVGTGSGNTIYF
TRBJ1-3,14,few,NA,TRBV7-2,TGTGCCGAGGACGACAGCGTCTCTGGAAACACCATATATTTT,CAEDDSVSGNTIYF
TRBJ2-7,15,NA,NA,TRBV27,TGTGCCAGCAGTTTATCAACAGGGTCGGCCTACGAGCAGTACTTC,CASSLSTGSAYEQYF
TRBJ2-5,17,NA,TRBD2,TRBV20-1,TGCAGTGCTAGTCACGGGAGGGCCCTCCGGGACCAAGAGACCCAGTACTTC,CSASHGRALRDQETQYF
TRBJ2-7,13,NA,NA,TRBV28,TGTGCCAGCACTTATCTAGGGGTCTACGAGCAGTACTTC,CASTYLGVYEQYF
TRBJ2-7,14,NA,TRBD2,TRBV7-6,TGTGCCAGCAGCTTAGAGGCGGGAGCGTACGAGCAGTACTTC,CASSLEAGAYEQYF
TRBJ2-5,14,NA,NA,TRBV5-8,TGTGCCAGCAGCCCACCCGACGGGAGAGAGACCCAGTACTTC,CASSPPDGRETQYF
TRBJ2-3,16,NA,TRBD2,TRBV2,TGTGCCAGCAGTGTTTCTAGCGGGAAAGTTACAGATACGCAGTATTTT,CASSVSSGKVTDTQYF
TRBJ2-1,13,NA,NA,TRBV11-2,TGTGCCAGCAGCTTAGAAAGCGCCAATGAGCAGTTCTTC,CASSLESANEQFF
TRBJ2-1,14,NA,TRBD1,TRBV29-1,TGCAGCGTTACCGGGGACAGGGGAAACAATGAGCAGTTCTTC,CSVTGDRGNNEQFF
TRBJ1-1,15,NA,TRBD1,TRBV10-3,TGTGCCATCAGCCCCCGACAGGGGTCGAACACTGAAGCTTTCTTT,CAISPRQGSNTEAFF
TRBJ1-1,16,NA,NA,TRBV19,TGTGCCAGTACCCCAGGCCCAAGGTTTTCCAACACTGAAGCTTTCTTT,CASTPGPRFSNTEAFF
TRBJ2-3,13,NA,NA,TRBV29-1,TGCAGCTGTTGGGGGGTAGCCACAGATACGCAGTATTTT,CSCWGVATDTQYF
TRBJ2-1,14,NA,NA,TRBV12-5,TGTGCTAGTGGCGATACTAGGCTGGGCAATGAGCAGTTCTTC,CASGDTRLGNEQFF
TRBJ1-6,15,few,TRBD1,TRBV19,TGTGCCAGTAGTGCCGGGACAGGGAACAATTCACCCCTCCACTTT,CASSAGTGNNSPLHF
TRBJ2-4,19,once,TRBD2,TRBV7-9,TGTGCCAGCAGCCCCTCGGGACTAGCGGGAGGGCTGGACAAAAACATTCAGTACTTC,CASSPSGLAGGLDKNIQYF
TRBJ2-2,15,NA,NA,TRBV19,TGTGCCAGTAGTATAGGGCCCTCTGGCACCGGGGAGCTGTTTTTT,CASSIGPSGTGELFF
TRBJ1-6,16,NA,NA,TRBV27,TGTGCCAGCAGTCTCTTCGGGGGGGACACAATAGGGACCCTCCACTTT,CASSLFGGDTIGTLHF
TRBJ2-3,11,NA,NA,TRBV3-1/TRBV3-2,TGTGCCAGCAGCCGCGAGGATACGCAGTATTTT,CASSREDTQYF
TRBJ2-5,14,NA,NA,TRBV2,TGTGCCAGCAGTGGGGCAGGCCAACAAGAGACCCAGTACTTC,CASSGAGQQETQYF
TRBJ2-3,16,NA,TRBD2,TRBV5-1,TGCGCCAGCAGCCTACTAGCGGGAGGGCCATCAGATACGCAGTATTTT,CASSLLAGGPSDTQYF
TRBJ1-2,14,NA,NA,TRBV5-8,TGTGCCAGCAGCTTGGGGCGGGGGTTCTATGGCTACACCTTC,CASSLGRGFYGYTF
TRBJ2-7,15,NA,TRBD1,TRBV10-3,TGTGCCATCAGTGACCCGGGACAGGGAACCTACGAGCAGTACTTC,CAISDPGQGTYEQYF
TRBJ1-2,16,NA,TRBD1,TRBV2,TGTGCCAGCAGTCTCTCTCGGACAGGGGAGCTCTATGGCTACACCTTC,CASSLSRTGELYGYTF
TRBJ1-1,13,NA,NA,TRBV10-3,TGTGCCATCAAGCCGGGGTTGAACACTGAAGCTTTCTTT,CAIKPGLNTEAFF
TRBJ2-1,15,NA,TRBD2,TRBV29-1,TGCAGCGTTGAGCAGGCGGGAGATCTTCTCGATGAGCAGTTCTTC,CSVEQAGDLLDEQFF
TRBJ2-2,14,NA,NA,TRBV3-1/TRBV3-2,TGTGCCAGCAGCCAAGTGATCGGGACCGGGGAGCTGTTTTTT,CASSQVIGTGELFF
TRBJ2-7,15,NA,NA,TRBV27,TGTGCCAGCAGTTTATCCCCCCAGGGGGGCTACGAGCAGTACTTC,CASSLSPQGGYEQYF
TRBJ2-1,12,NA,NA,TRBV6-1,TGTGCCAGCAGTGAGGGGGCCAATGAGCAGTTCTTC,CASSEGANEQFF
TRBJ2-5,16,NA,TRBD2,TRBV9,TGTGCCAGCAGCGTGCCCCGGGCCCCCGGGGGGGAGACCCAGTACTTC,CASSVPRAPGGETQYF
TRBJ2-7,16,NA,NA,TRBV13,TGTGCCAGCAGCTTAAGGAGGGAAGCCTATCTCTACGAGCAGTACTTC,CASSLRREAYLYEQYF
TRBJ2-2,13,NA,NA,TRBV11-3,TGTGCCAGCAGCTTAGATGACTCCGGGGAGCTGTTTTTT,CASSLDDSGELFF
TRBJ2-3,16,NA,TRBD2,TRBV10-3,TGTGCCATCAGTGAGGGACTAGCGGGAGTTGGAGATACGCAGTATTTT,CAISEGLAGVGDTQYF
TRBJ1-6,12,NA,NA,TRBV18,TGTGCCAGCTCACCCGTGGCATCACCCCTCCACTTT,CASSPVASPLHF
TRBJ2-3,18,NA,TRBD2,TRBV18,TGTGCCAGCTCACCGAGGAGGGTAGGGACTAGCGGCACAGATACGCAGTATTTT,CASSPRRVGTSGTDTQYF
TRBJ2-7,14,once,NA,TRBV21-1,TGTGCCAGCAGCGGACGAGGACTAGACTACGAGCAGTACTTC,CASSGRGLDYEQYF
TRBJ1-5,14,NA,TRBD1,TRBV29-1,TGCAGCGTAAGCCGGGACAGGGACAATCAGCCCCAGCATTTT,CSVSRDRDNQPQHF
TRBJ2-1,17,NA,TRBD2,TRBV19,TGTGCCAGTAGGTCGGGACTAGCGGGAGTAGACCGGGGTGAGCAGTTCTTC,CASRSGLAGVDRGEQFF
TRBJ1-1,15,NA,NA,TRBV21-1,TGTGCCAGCAGCATGAACAGGGGCCAGAACACTGAAGCTTTCTTT,CASSMNRGQNTEAFF
TRBJ1-1,11,NA,TRBD1,TRBV7-9,TGTGCCAGCACTACAGGGGGCGCAGACTTCTTT,CASTTGGADFF
TRBJ1-1,15,NA,NA,TRBV5-1,TGCGCCAGCTGTACGGAAGCTTGGGGCGACACTGAAGCTTTCTTT,CASCTEAWGDTEAFF
TRBJ2-3,15,NA,TRBD1,TRBV28,TGTGCCAGCAGTTTGTGGGACAGAGGCACAGATACGCAGTATTTT,CASSLWDRGTDTQYF
TRBJ2-1,17,NA,NA,TRBV29-1,TGCAGCGTTGAAGGACTAGTCTCGAGGAGCTCCTACAATGAGCAGTTCTTC,CSVEGLVSRSSYNEQFF
TRBJ2-1,12,NA,TRBD2,TRBV3-1/TRBV3-2,TGTGCCAGCAGTCAACCTAGCGGGAGACAGTTCTTC,CASSQPSGRQFF